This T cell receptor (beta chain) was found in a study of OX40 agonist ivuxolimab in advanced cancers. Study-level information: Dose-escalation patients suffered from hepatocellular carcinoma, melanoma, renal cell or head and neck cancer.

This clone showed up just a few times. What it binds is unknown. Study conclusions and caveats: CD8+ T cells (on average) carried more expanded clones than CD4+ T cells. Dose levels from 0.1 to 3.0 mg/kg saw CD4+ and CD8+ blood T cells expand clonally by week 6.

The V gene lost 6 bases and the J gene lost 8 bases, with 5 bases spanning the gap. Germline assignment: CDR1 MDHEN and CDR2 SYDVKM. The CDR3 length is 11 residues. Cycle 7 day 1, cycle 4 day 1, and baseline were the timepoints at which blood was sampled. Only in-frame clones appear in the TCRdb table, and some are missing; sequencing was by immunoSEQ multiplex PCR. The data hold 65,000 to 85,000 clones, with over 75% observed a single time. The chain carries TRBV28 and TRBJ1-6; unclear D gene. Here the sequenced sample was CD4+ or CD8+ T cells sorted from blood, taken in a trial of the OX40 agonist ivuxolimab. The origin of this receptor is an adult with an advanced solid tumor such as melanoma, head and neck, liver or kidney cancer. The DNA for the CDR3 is TGTGCCAGCAGATCAGATTCACCCCTCCACTTT. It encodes CASRSDSPLHF.